This entry lists 10 T cell receptor beta chains sequenced from one sample in a study of T cells in Graves' hyperthyroidism and ophthalmopathy. Researchers amplified the TCR beta CDR3 regions from RNA transcripts. The TCR CDR3 first-round RT-PCR relied on the HTBI primer set. TCRdb analysed the multiplex PCR reads with MiXCR anew, one entry per CDR3 protein. The sample shows 700,000 or so distinct CDR3 sequences, less than 20% of them seen only once. Sequencing was performed on blood. These receptor sequences come from a man between 18 and 35 years old with Graves' hyperthyroidism.

The V call is TRBV9, the J call TRBJ2-7; D may be TRBD1 or TRBD2 (5 bases each). The CDR3 is made up of 15 amino acids. The germline V and J ends were trimmed by 0 bases and 0 bases, with 10 bases remaining between them. The germline gives CDR1 SGDLS, CDR2 YYNGEE. The CDR3 DNA reads TGTGCCAGCAGCGTAGTAGGGGAGAGCTCCTACGAGCAGTACTTC. The encoded protein is CASSVVGESSYEQYF.

This clonotype was observed at least ten times. The chain employs TRBV6-1 and TRBJ2-5; 8 bases match TRBD2. The CDR3 is 14 amino acids. V dropped 7 bases and J dropped 1; count of bases not matched to a gene: 5. CDR1 and CDR2 from the germline V gene are MNHNS and SASEGT. DNA for the CDR3: TGTGCCAGCAAGGGACTAGAAGCCCAAGAGACCCAGTACTTC. The encoded protein is CASKGLEAQETQYF.

This chain uses TRBV3-1 with TRBJ2-3; 9 bases are a match to TRBD2. This CDR3 has 17 amino acids. CDR1 and CDR2 from the germline V gene are LGHDT and YNNKEL (reference sequence). Trimming at V came to 0 bases and at J to 5 bases, leaving 9 bases not matched to a gene. DNA for the CDR3: TGTGCCAGCAGCCAAGAGCGGGAGGGCATCCTGGAAGATACGCAGTATTTT. It encodes CASSQEREGILEDTQYF.

The chain couples TRBV29-1 to TRBJ2-7, with D possibly matching TRBD2 (6 bases). Germline lookup yields CDR1 SQVTM and CDR2 ANQGSEA. V lost 8 bases and J 1 base, leaving 15 bases between the germline ends. The CDR3 is 13 amino acids. For the CDR3, the DNA is TGCAGCTTCAGGGAGGTCGGATCCTACGAGCAGTACTTC. It yields the protein CSFREVGSYEQYF.

The chain recombines TRBV18 with TRBJ2-1; no definite D call. The CDR3 is made up of 13 amino acids. Trimming stripped 0 bases from V and 4 bases from J, with 4 bases between. Germline V gene sequence: CDR1 KGHSH, CDR2 LQKENI. The CDR3 spells CASSPPNYNEQFF. CDR3 nucleotides: TGTGCCAGCTCACCACCAAATTACAATGAGCAGTTCTTC.

The sample holds a few counts of this clonotype. The chain has TRBV7-8 and TRBJ2-7; 10 bases map to TRBD2. The length of the CDR3 is 18 residues. From germline, CDR1 is SGHVS and CDR2 FQNEAQ. J was trimmed by 5 bases and V by 3 bases; bases with no gene match: 16. This chain's CDR3 is CASSLMEREGRSLDEQYF. DNA of the CDR3: TGTGCCAGCAGCTTGATGGAGCGGGAGGGCCGGTCCCTCGACGAGCAGTACTTC.

This clonotype was counted at least ten times. This chain joins TRBV24-1 and TRBJ2-1; 11 positions agree with TRBD2. Germline V lookup: CDR1 KGHDR, CDR2 SFDVKD. The length of the CDR3 is 15 residues. Germline trimming cut 4 bases from V and 7 bases from J; bases unmatched to any gene: 5. The CDR3 sequence is CATSDPGTSGNEQFF. The CDR3 region has the DNA TGTGCCACCAGTGACCCAGGGACTAGCGGTAATGAGCAGTTCTTC.

This sequence joins TRBV29-1 and TRBJ2-7, with TRBD2 matching over 10 bases. Germline V gives CDR1 SQVTM, CDR2 ANQGSEA. The junction had 10 bases not matched to a gene; V was cut back by 5 bases and J by 9 bases. This CDR3 has 13 residues. The CDR3 DNA reads as TGCAGCGTTTACCTTAGCGGGAGGAGGGCGCAGTACTTC. Protein: CSVYLSGRRAQYF.

This clonotype was counted ten times or more. This chain uses TRBV2 with TRBJ2-7; D assignment may be TRBD1 or TRBD2 (5 bases each). V lost 6 bases and J lost 5, with 14 bases in between. Germline V gene sequence: CDR1 SNHLY, CDR2 FYNNEI. The CDR3 sequence is 13 residues long. CDR3 nucleotides: TGTGCCAGCAGGGGGGATACTAGAGACGAGCAGTACTTC. Amino acid sequence: CASRGDTRDEQYF.

Ten or more counts support this clonotype. The V gene is TRBV11-2, the J gene TRBJ2-7; 7 positions agree with TRBD1. This CDR3 is built from 14 residues. V shed 1 base and J 3 bases; nucleotides not matched to a gene: 3. CDR1 and CDR2 (germline): SGHAT, FQNNGV. CDR3: CASSLGQGDYEQYF. The DNA for the CDR3 is TGTGCCAGCAGCTTAGGACAGGGAGACTACGAGCAGTACTTC.